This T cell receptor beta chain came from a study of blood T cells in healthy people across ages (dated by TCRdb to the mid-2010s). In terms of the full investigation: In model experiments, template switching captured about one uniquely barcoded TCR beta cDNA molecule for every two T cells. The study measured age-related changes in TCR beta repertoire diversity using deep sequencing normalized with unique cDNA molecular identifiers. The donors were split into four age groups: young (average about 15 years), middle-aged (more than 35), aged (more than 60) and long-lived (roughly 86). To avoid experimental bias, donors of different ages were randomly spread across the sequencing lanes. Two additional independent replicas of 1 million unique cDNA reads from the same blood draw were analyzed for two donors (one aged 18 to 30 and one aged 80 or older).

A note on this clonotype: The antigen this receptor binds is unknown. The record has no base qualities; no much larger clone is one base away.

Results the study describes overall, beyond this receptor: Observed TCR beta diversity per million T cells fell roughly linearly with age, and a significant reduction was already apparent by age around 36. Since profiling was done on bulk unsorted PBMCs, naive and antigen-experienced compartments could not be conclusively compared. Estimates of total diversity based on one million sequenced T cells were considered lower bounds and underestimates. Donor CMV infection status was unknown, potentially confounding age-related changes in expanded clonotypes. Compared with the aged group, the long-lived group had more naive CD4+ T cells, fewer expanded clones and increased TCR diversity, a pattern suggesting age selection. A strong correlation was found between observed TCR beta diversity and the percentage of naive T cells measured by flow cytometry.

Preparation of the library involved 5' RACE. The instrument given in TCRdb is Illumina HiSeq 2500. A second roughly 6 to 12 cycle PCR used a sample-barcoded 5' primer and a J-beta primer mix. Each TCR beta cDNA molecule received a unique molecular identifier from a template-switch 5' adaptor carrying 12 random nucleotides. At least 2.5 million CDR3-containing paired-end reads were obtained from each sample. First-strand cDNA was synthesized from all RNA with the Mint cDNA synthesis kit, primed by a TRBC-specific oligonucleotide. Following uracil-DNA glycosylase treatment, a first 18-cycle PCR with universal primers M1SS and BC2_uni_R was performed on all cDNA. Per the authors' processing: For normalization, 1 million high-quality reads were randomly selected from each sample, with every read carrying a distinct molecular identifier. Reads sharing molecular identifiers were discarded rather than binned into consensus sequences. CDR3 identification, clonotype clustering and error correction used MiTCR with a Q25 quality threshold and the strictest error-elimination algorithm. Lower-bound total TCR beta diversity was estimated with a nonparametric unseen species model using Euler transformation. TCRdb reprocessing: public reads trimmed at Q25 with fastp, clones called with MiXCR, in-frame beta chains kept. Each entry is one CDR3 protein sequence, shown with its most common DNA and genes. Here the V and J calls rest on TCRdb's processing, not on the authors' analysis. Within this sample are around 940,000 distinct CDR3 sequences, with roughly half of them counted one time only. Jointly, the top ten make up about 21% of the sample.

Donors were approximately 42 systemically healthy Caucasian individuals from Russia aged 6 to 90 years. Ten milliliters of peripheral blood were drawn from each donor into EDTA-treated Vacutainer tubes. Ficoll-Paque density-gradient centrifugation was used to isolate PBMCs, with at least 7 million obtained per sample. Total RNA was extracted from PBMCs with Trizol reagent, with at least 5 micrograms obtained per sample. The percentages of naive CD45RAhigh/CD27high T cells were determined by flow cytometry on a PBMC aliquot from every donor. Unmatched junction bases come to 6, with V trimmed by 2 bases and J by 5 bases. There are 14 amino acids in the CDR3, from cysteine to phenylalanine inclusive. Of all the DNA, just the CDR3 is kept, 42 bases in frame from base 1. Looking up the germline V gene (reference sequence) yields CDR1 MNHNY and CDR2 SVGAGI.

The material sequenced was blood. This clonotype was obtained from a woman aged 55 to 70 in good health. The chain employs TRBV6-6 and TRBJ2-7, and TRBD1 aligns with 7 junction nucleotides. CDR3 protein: CASSYEGTVHEQYF. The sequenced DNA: TGTGCCAGCAGTTACGAGGGGACAGTCCACGAGCAGTACTTC.